The 17 T cell receptor beta chains presented below share a single source sample, sequenced in a study of T-cell reconstitution after alpha-beta-depleted transplantation in children. Unique molecular identifiers were incorporated into the prepared TCRbeta library. TCRdb re-derived calls from the PCR reads in MiXCR, one entry per CDR3 protein. The sample has roughly 100,000 distinct CDR3 sequences, roughly 8% seen once. The sequencing here drew on PBMCs from the stem cell graft donor, taken from the stem cell graft. The receptors here all came from a human donor who donated a stem cell graft to a child with congenital amegakaryocytic thrombocytopenia.

This clonotype has ten or more counts. This chain links TRBV5-1 with TRBJ2-5, with TRBD2 matching over 9 bases. The trim removed 2 bases at V and 1 base at J, leaving 3 bases unmatched. This CDR3 is built from 15 residues. Germline V CDR1 and CDR2: SGHRS, YFSETQ. The CDR3 loop reads CASSFQRGVQETQYF. Here the CDR3 DNA reads TGCGCCAGCAGCTTCCAGCGGGGGGTCCAAGAGACCCAGTACTTC.

This clonotype was detected ten times or more. The chain is built from TRBV28 and TRBJ1-5; D call uncertain. The length of the CDR3 is 12 residues. Deletions cut 6 bases from V and 1 base from J, with 4 bases between. Germline loops: CDR1 MDHEN, CDR2 SYDVKM. The CDR3 DNA reads as TGTGCCAGCAGGCGAAGCAATCAGCCCCAGCATTTT. Translated: CASRRSNQPQHF.

The chain joins TRBV6-2 or TRBV6-3 to TRBJ1-5; 9 positions agree with TRBD1. V gave up 6 bases and J gave up 0 bases; unmatched junction bases: 15. Germline V gene data show CDR1 as MNHEY and CDR2 as SVGEGT. The CDR3 is 19 residues long. The CDR3 DNA follows: TGTGCCAGCAGCCGAGGCCAGGGACAGGGTTATTATAGCAATCAGCCCCAGCATTTT. It yields the protein CASSRGQGQGYYSNQPQHF.

The sample holds many counts of this clonotype. The rearrangement links TRBV12-3 or TRBV12-4 to TRBJ1-5; the D is unclear. This CDR3 has 14 residues. V lost 3 bases and J lost 4, with 10 bases in between. The CDR3 nucleotides are TGTGCCAGCAGTTTTAGTTTGGGGAATCAGCCCCAGCATTTT. Translated: CASSFSLGNQPQHF.

There are many counts of this clonotype. The V gene is TRBV20-1, the J gene TRBJ1-2; no firm D call. The CDR3 loop spans 15 amino acids. Trimming removed 4 bases from V and 2 bases from J, with 17 bases in between. Germline loops: CDR1 DFQATT, CDR2 SNEGSKA (reference sequence). For the CDR3, the DNA is TGCAGTGCTATGCCGGGAGGCAGCCTAAACTATGGCTACACCTTC. It translates to CSAMPGGSLNYGYTF.

In its sample, this clonotype was seen many times. The gene calls are TRBV5-8 and TRBJ2-3; TRBD1 matches at 7 bases. From germline, CDR1 is SGHTS and CDR2 YDEGEE. The CDR3 contains 16 residues. V dropped 0 bases and J dropped 2; count of bases not matched to a gene: 6. CDR3 in amino acids: CASSLGQGTATDTQYF. The CDR3 DNA sequence: TGTGCCAGCAGCTTGGGACAGGGTACCGCCACAGATACGCAGTATTTT. The full variable domain, its missing parts supplied by reference TRBV5-8 and TRBJ2-3, is EAGVTQSPTHLIKTRGQQATLRCSPISGHTSVYWYQQALGLGLQFLLWYDEGEERNRGNFPPRFSGRQFPNYSSELNVNALELEDSALYLCASSLGQGTATDTQYFGPGTRLTVL.

This clonotype came up many times. This chain links TRBV12-3 or TRBV12-4 with TRBJ2-5; no clear D gene. V gave up 2 bases and J gave up 1 base, with 8 bases separating them. This CDR3 has 14 amino acids. The CDR3 DNA reads TGTGCCAGCAGTTTAAGTGCAACCCAAGAGACCCAGTACTTC. This encodes CASSLSATQETQYF.

This clonotype came up many times. The rearrangement joins TRBV7-8 to TRBJ1-5, with no clear D. The CDR3 runs 13 residues. Germline CDR1 and CDR2: SGHVS and FQNEAQ. V was clipped by 1 base and J by 1 base, with 2 bases between them. Here the CDR3 DNA reads TGTGCCAGCAGCTTAGTAAGCAATCAGCCCCAGCATTTT. Protein: CASSLVSNQPQHF.

This clonotype was detected ten times or more. The rearrangement joins TRBV28 to TRBJ1-4; D ambiguous. The CDR3 contains 15 residues. Germline V gene sequence: CDR1 MDHEN, CDR2 SYDVKM. The V and J ends lost 6 bases and 2 bases respectively, with 13 bases between them. In DNA, the CDR3 is TGTGCCAGCAGCTTGTGGAGACTGACTAATGAAAAACTGTTTTTT. Translating it yields CASSLWRLTNEKLFF.

This clonotype came up many times. The chain joins TRBV11-2 to TRBJ2-1, with D possibly matching TRBD2 (5 bases). This CDR3 comprises 15 residues. Per germline, CDR1 SGHAT and CDR2 FQNNGV. The ends were cut back, 5 bases at V and 1 base at J, with 12 bases in the middle. CDR3 protein: CASSGETLSYNEQFF. The CDR3 DNA reads TGTGCCAGCAGCGGGGAGACGTTATCCTACAATGAGCAGTTCTTC.

The rearrangement joins TRBV21-1 to TRBJ2-5; no check of the table's D call, TRBD2, against the DNA was made. TRBV21-1 constitutes a pseudogene. This CDR3 has 14 amino acids. Here the CDR3 reads CAISSGLIQETQYF. CDR3 nucleotide sequence: TGTGCCATCAGCTCGGGACTCATCCAAGAGACCCAGTACTTC.

This clonotype was seen at least ten times. The chain is built from TRBV20-1 and TRBJ2-1; no clear D gene. The germline V gene encodes CDR1 DFQATT and CDR2 SNEGSKA (reference sequence). The V end lost 3 bases, the J end lost 0 bases, and 12 bases lay between the germline ends. The CDR3 runs to 15 residues. The chain's CDR3 is CSASGELPSYNEQFF. The CDR3 coding sequence is TGCAGTGCTAGCGGTGAGCTACCCTCCTACAATGAGCAGTTCTTC.

The chain employs TRBV12-3 or TRBV12-4 and TRBJ2-7, with D perhaps TRBD1 or TRBD2 (6 bases each). Trimming left V 5 bases short and J 2 bases short, with 31 bases between. CDR3 length equals 20 residues. Here the CDR3 DNA reads TGTGCCAGCAGTCTCCTAAAAGGGGGTTATCTGAGCGGGCGAACCTACGAGCAGTACTTC. It yields the protein CASSLLKGGYLSGRTYEQYF.

This clonotype has ten or more counts. The chain combines TRBV29-1 with TRBJ2-1; 9 nucleotides align to TRBD2. This CDR3 comprises 17 residues. V dropped 3 bases and J dropped 0; count of bases not matched to a gene: 9. Germline V gives CDR1 SQVTM, CDR2 ANQGSEA. The DNA for the CDR3 is TGCAGCGTTGATGGGGGCGGGAGGGGAAGCTCCTACAATGAGCAGTTCTTC. Its translation: CSVDGGGRGSSYNEQFF.

This clonotype was counted at least ten times. This sequence joins TRBV15 and TRBJ2-5; 9 bases match TRBD2. This CDR3 has 14 residues. V was clipped by 3 bases and J by 4 bases; unmatched bases: 3. CDR1 and CDR2 from the germline V gene are LNHNV and YYDKDF (reference sequence). The CDR3 here is CATSSYSGRETQYF. The CDR3 nucleotides are TGTGCCACCAGCAGTTATAGCGGGAGAGAGACCCAGTACTTC. Looking up the rest from reference TRBV15 and TRBJ2-5 gives the full variable domain: DAMVIQNPRYQVTQFGKPVTLSCSQTLNHNVMYWYQQKSSQAPKLLFHYYDKDFNNEADTPDNFQSRRPNTSFCFLDIRSPGLGDTAMYLCATSSYSGRETQYFGPGTRLLVL.

This clonotype was seen more than once but under ten times. The rearrangement uses TRBV30 and TRBJ1-5; the match to TRBD1 covers 9 bases. Germline values: CDR1 GTSNPN, CDR2 SVGIG (reference sequence). The V segment lost 2 bases and the J segment 6 bases; nucleotides outside the gene matches: 5. The CDR3 is 14 residues long. The CDR3 bases are TGTGCCTGGAGTCCTGGGACAGGGTTTCAGCCCCAGCATTTT. Its translation is CAWSPGTGFQPQHF.

The chain has TRBV14 and TRBJ2-5, with D uncertain. V was cut by 1 base and J by 5 bases, with 11 bases left in between. The CDR3 loop spans 14 amino acids. Germline assignment: CDR1 SGHDN and CDR2 FVKESK. Here the CDR3 DNA reads TGTGCCAGCAGCCAAGTAAGGAATTCGGAGACCCAGTACTTC. This translates into CASSQVRNSETQYF.